This entry lists 23 T cell receptor beta chains sequenced from one sample in a study of blood T cell repertoires in COVID-19. Repertoires were generated with immunoSEQ multiplex PCR, while TCRdb's copy carries only in-frame clones and drops some. The data contain some 300,000 clones, 88% of them singletons. The sample taken for sequencing was peripheral blood. These receptor sequences come from a woman in her 30s who had recovered from COVID-19.

This sequence joins TRBV7-2 and TRBJ2-3; 8 bases match TRBD2. The CDR3 runs 16 residues. J gave up 4 bases and V 5 bases, and 11 bases lay outside the gene matches. Germline V gene data show CDR1 as SGHTA and CDR2 as FQGNSA. The CDR3 DNA follows: TGTGCCAGCAGCCGTCCCTCGGGGGGGGGTGCAGATACGCAGTATTTT. Translation: CASSRPSGGGADTQYF.

The rearrangement links TRBV2 to TRBJ2-7; 10 positions match TRBD2. The CDR3 spans 14 residues. Trimming removed 4 bases from V and 5 bases from J; junction bases left unmatched: 5. Germline V gene lookup returns CDR1 SNHLY and CDR2 FYNNEI. The CDR3 coding sequence is TGTGCCAGCAGTGGGGAAGCGGGGGGGAACGAGCAGTACTTC. This codes for CASSGEAGGNEQYF.

The rearrangement uses TRBV24-1 and TRBJ2-1; the match to TRBD2 covers 9 bases. Unmatched junction bases numbered 6, after V lost 4 bases and J lost 0 bases. CDR1 and CDR2 from the germline V gene are KGHDR and SFDVKD. This CDR3 is 17 amino acids long. CDR3 sequence: CATSDPSGDSSYNEQFF. CDR3 nucleotide sequence: TGTGCCACCAGTGACCCTAGCGGGGACTCCTCCTACAATGAGCAGTTCTTC.

This sequence joins TRBV7-3 and TRBJ1-4, with TRBD1 identical over 9 bases. J gave up 7 bases and V 0 bases, and 3 bases lay outside the gene matches. Germline CDR1 reads SGHTA; CDR2 reads FQGTGA. CDR3 length: 15 residues. The CDR3 DNA reads as TGTGCCAGCAGCTTAACGGGACAGGGTACTGAAAAACTGTTTTTT. This encodes CASSLTGQGTEKLFF.

J is TRBJ2-1 and V is TRBV18; 7 bases fit TRBD1. The CDR3 runs 15 residues. V trimming: 6 bases; J trimming: 4 bases; junction bases outside the gene matches: 9. CDR1 is KGHSH and CDR2 is LQKENI in the germline V gene. In DNA form, the CDR3 reads TGTGCCAGCTCCTCCCGCCAGGGACAGTACAATGAGCAGTTCTTC. Its protein product is CASSSRQGQYNEQFF. Variable domain in full (rest from reference TRBV18 and TRBJ2-1): NAGVMQNPRHLVRRRGQEARLRCSPMKGHSHVYWYRQLPEEGLKFMVYLQKENIIDESGMPKERFSAEFPKEGPSILRIQQVVRGDSAAYFCASSSRQGQYNEQFFGPGTRLTVL.

The chain employs TRBV30 and TRBJ2-3, with 12 bases lining up with TRBD2. Germline lookup yields CDR1 GTSNPN and CDR2 SVGIG (reference sequence). The CDR3 covers 16 residues. With 0 bases clipped from V and 4 bases from J, the junction kept 5 bases outside the gene matches. This CDR3 reads CAWSVLGLAGSDTQYF. CDR3 bases: TGTGCCTGGAGTGTACTCGGACTAGCGGGGTCAGATACGCAGTATTTT.

CDR3 in DNA: TGTGCCAGCAGAAAGACAGGGGCGGCCTACGAGCAGTACTTC. Amino acid sequence: CASRKTGAAYEQYF. V and J are TRBV28 and TRBJ2-7; 8 bases are shared with TRBD1. Germline CDR1 is MDHEN and CDR2 is SYDVKM. The CDR3 spans 14 residues. V lost 6 bases and J lost 2; bases outside the gene matches: 6.

V and J are TRBV7-3 and TRBJ2-5, with 11 bases identical to TRBD2. The CDR3 is made up of 15 amino acids. Trimming removed 2 bases from V and 6 bases from J; junction bases left unmatched: 5. Germline V lookup: CDR1 SGHTA, CDR2 FQGTGA. The CDR3: CASSLSPSGGKTQYF. The CDR3 DNA sequence: TGTGCCAGCAGCTTATCGCCTAGCGGGGGGAAGACCCAGTACTTC. The full variable domain, rest sourced from reference TRBV7-3 and TRBJ2-5, is GAGVSQTPSNKVTEKGKYVELRCDPISGHTALYWYRQSLGQGPEFLIYFQGTGAADDSGLPNDRFFAVRPEGSVSTLKIQRTERGDSAVYLCASSLSPSGGKTQYFGPGTRLLVL.

A remark on this clone: The junction and the germline gene differ at one end; a read error may be behind it. The gene calls are TRBV11-2 and TRBJ2-5; 7 nucleotides align to TRBD1. Germline V gives CDR1 SGHAT, CDR2 FQNNGV. CDR3 length: 15 residues. CDR3 in DNA: TGTGCCAGCAGCCTAGACAGGGTATCCCCAGAGACCCAGTACTTC. Translation gives CASSLDRVSPETQYF.

The CDR3 loop is CASSTTRGTGELFF. The CDR3 region has the DNA TGTGCCAGCAGCACTACCAGGGGGACCGGGGAGCTGTTTTTT. J is TRBJ2-2 and V is TRBV6-2 or TRBV6-3; 7 bases map to TRBD1. J lost 5 bases, V lost 6 bases, and 6 bases had no gene match. Germline V gene sequence: CDR1 MNHEY, CDR2 SVGEGT. The CDR3 totals 14 residues.

The gene calls are TRBV7-3 and TRBJ2-1; D not resolved. There are 14 residues in the CDR3. Germline V gene data show CDR1 as SGHTA and CDR2 as FQGTGA. Trimming pared 5 bases from V and 6 bases from J, leaving 14 bases between. The CDR3 region is CASSRTRGSNEQFF. The CDR3 region has the DNA TGTGCCAGCAGCCGAACCCGAGGCTCCAATGAGCAGTTCTTC.

The V call is TRBV5-5, the J call TRBJ2-7; 7 bases agree with TRBD1. V gave up 4 bases and J gave up 3 bases; unmatched junction bases: 7. Germline CDR1 SGHKS, CDR2 YYEKEE (reference sequence). The CDR3 is 14 amino acids. This CDR3 is CASSVRTGVYEQYF. CDR3 DNA sequence: TGTGCCAGCAGCGTAAGGACAGGTGTCTACGAGCAGTACTTC.

V gene TRBV18 combines with J gene TRBJ1-3, with D maybe TRBD1 (5 bases). The CDR3 consists of 16 residues. V was shortened by 0 bases and J by 0 bases, with 9 bases between the two germline ends. Germline V lookup: CDR1 KGHSH, CDR2 LQKENI. In DNA form, the CDR3 reads TGTGCCAGCTCACCACCTTCAGGGTTCTCTGGAAACACCATATATTTT. This gives the protein CASSPPSGFSGNTIYF.

This clone was counted only a few times. The rearrangement joins TRBV7-2 to TRBJ2-1; 7 positions match TRBD1. Germline CDR1 and CDR2: SGHTA and FQGNSA. V was clipped by 5 bases and J by 3 bases; unmatched bases: 16. The CDR3 runs 18 residues. CDR3 in amino acids: CASSPRTGPTSNYNEQFF. For the CDR3, the DNA is TGTGCCAGCAGCCCCCGGACAGGTCCTACCTCAAACTACAATGAGCAGTTCTTC.

This clone came up a few times. The chain links TRBV15 to TRBJ1-3; 7 bases align to TRBD1. V lost 2 bases to trimming and J lost 2 bases; unmatched junction nucleotides: 3. CDR1 LNHNV and CDR2 YYDKDF come from the germline V gene (reference sequence). The CDR3 covers 15 residues. The CDR3 DNA reads as TGTGCCACCAGCAGATCGACAGGGACTGGAAACACCATATATTTT. Amino acid sequence: CATSRSTGTGNTIYF.

This chain links TRBV9 with TRBJ1-3, with 7 bases identical to TRBD1. CDR3 size: 14 residues. J was trimmed by 2 bases and V by 3 bases; bases with no gene match: 2. The germline CDR1 and CDR2 sequences are SGDLS and YYNGEE. CDR3 sequence: CASSGGGPGNTIYF. As DNA, the CDR3 is TGTGCCAGCAGCGGAGGGGGCCCTGGAAACACCATATATTTT.

The rearrangement links TRBV28 to TRBJ2-7; D is perhaps TRBD2 (5 bases). This CDR3 has 14 amino acids. Germline-derived CDR1 and CDR2 are MDHEN and SYDVKM. V was trimmed by 2 bases and J by 3 bases, leaving 11 bases between them. CDR3 protein: CASSLEGSYYEQYF. CDR3 sequence (DNA): TGTGCCAGCAGTTTAGAGGGAAGTTACTACGAGCAGTACTTC. Drawing the rest from reference TRBV28 and TRBJ2-7, the complete variable domain is DVKVTQSSRYLVKRTGEKVFLECVQDMDHENMFWYRQDPGLGLRLIYFSYDVKMKEKGDIPEGYSVSREKKERFSLILESASTNQTSMYLCASSLEGSYYEQYFGPGTRLTVT.

This sequence joins TRBV2 and TRBJ2-1, with TRBD2 matching 7 bases. J lost 5 bases, V lost 3 bases, and 7 bases had no gene match. In germline, CDR1 is SNHLY, CDR2 FYNNEI. The CDR3 has 15 amino acids. CDR3 protein: CASSDWRGTNNEQFF. CDR3 DNA: TGTGCCAGCAGTGATTGGCGGGGGACCAACAATGAGCAGTTCTTC.

Here the CDR3 DNA reads TGCGCCAGCAGCCAGTTGGACAGGCCGACCGATGGCTACACCTTC. As protein: CASSQLDRPTDGYTF. The chain recombines TRBV4-1 with TRBJ1-2; 7 bases are shared with TRBD1. The CDR3 runs 15 residues. The germline gives CDR1 MGHRA, CDR2 YSYEKL. V lost 3 bases, J lost 6 bases, and 10 bases stayed unmatched.

The chain's CDR3 is CASSLTDRHSGNTIYF. CDR3 sequence (DNA): TGTGCCAGCAGCTTAACAGACAGACACTCTGGAAACACCATATATTTT. The chain joins TRBV7-8 to TRBJ1-3; TRBD1 might be the D (5 bases). The length of the CDR3 is 16 residues. Trimming left V 2 bases short and J 0 bases short, with 11 bases between. CDR1 is SGHVS, CDR2 FQNEAQ, per germline.

This sequence joins TRBV15 and TRBJ2-1; D may be TRBD1 (5 bases). From germline, CDR1 is LNHNV and CDR2 YYDKDF (reference sequence). This CDR3 spans 18 amino acids. Trimming removed 1 base at V and 4 bases at J, with 20 bases between. The CDR3 protein is CATSRGGKGFGAYNEQFF. Here the CDR3 DNA reads TGTGCCACCAGCAGAGGTGGCAAAGGGTTTGGGGCTTACAATGAGCAGTTCTTC.

J is TRBJ1-5 and V is TRBV24-1; D might be TRBD1 (5 bases). Looked up from germline, CDR1 is KGHDR and CDR2 is SFDVKD. With 6 bases removed from V and 6 bases from J, the gap between germline ends came to 14 bases. The CDR3 is 14 amino acids. The CDR3 loop reads CATSPGGVGQPQHF. The CDR3, as DNA: TGTGCCACCAGTCCGGGGGGAGTGGGTCAGCCCCAGCATTTT.

The rearrangement links TRBV5-1 to TRBJ2-3, with TRBD1 as a possible D gene (6 bases). The CDR3 contains 14 residues. The germline V and J ends were trimmed by 1 base and 2 bases, with 8 bases remaining between them. Germline CDR1 is SGHRS and CDR2 is YFSETQ. CDR3 region: CASSLQGFTDTQYF. The CDR3 DNA reads TGCGCCAGCAGCTTGCAGGGGTTCACAGATACGCAGTATTTT. The variable domain in full, with the rest retrieved from reference TRBV5-1 and TRBJ2-3, is KAGVTQTPRYLIKTRGQQVTLSCSPISGHRSVSWYQQTPGQGLQFLFEYFSETQRNKGNFPGRFSGRQFSNSRSEMNVSTLELGDSALYLCASSLQGFTDTQYFGPGTRLTVL.